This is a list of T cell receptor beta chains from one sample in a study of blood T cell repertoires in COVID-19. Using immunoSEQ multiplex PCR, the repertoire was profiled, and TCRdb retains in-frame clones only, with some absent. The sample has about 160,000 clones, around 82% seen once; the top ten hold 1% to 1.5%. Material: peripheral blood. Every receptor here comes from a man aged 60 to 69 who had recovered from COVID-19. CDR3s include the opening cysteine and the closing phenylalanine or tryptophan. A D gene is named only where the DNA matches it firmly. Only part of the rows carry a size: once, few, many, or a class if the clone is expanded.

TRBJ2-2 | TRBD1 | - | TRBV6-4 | CASRTGGTGELFF | TGTGCCAGCCGGACAGGTGGCACCGGGGAGCTGTTTTTT
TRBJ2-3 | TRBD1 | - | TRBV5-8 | CASSLGRTGATDTQYF | TGTGCCAGCAGCTTGGGACGGACAGGGGCCACAGATACGCAGTATTTT
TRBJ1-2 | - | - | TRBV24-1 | CATSDYRTNYGYTF | TGTGCCACCAGTGACTACAGGACTAACTATGGCTACACCTTC
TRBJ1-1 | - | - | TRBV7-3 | CASSPTGQTNTEAFF | TGTGCCAGCAGCCCTACAGGACAGACGAACACTGAAGCTTTCTTT
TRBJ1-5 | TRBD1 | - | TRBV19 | CASSRTGSNQPQHF | TGTGCCAGTAGTAGGACAGGGAGCAATCAGCCCCAGCATTTT
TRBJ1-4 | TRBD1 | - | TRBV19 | CASSSTGQGDEKLFF | TGTGCCAGTAGTTCCACGGGACAGGGGGATGAAAAACTGTTTTTT
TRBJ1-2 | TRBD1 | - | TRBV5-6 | CASSLVTGVGYGYTF | TGTGCCAGCAGCTTGGTAACAGGGGTTGGCTATGGCTACACCTTC
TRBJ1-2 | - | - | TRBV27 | CASSELPPPASNYGYTF | TGTGCCAGCAGCGAACTACCCCCCCCCGCGAGTAACTATGGCTACACCTTC
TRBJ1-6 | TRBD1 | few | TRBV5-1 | CASRPDRVGPPLHF | TGCGCCAGCAGACCGGACAGGGTCGGACCACCCCTCCACTTT
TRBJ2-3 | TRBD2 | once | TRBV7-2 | CASSSGGPDTQYF | TGTGCCAGCAGCTCGGGAGGACCAGATACGCAGTATTTT